Following are 27 T cell receptor beta chains from one sample sequenced in a study of T cell responses to AZD1222 COVID-19 vaccine. Sequencing used immunoSEQ multiplex PCR; TCRdb keeps in-frame clones, though not all of them. In the table there are some 140,000 clones, 90% of which are singletons. This material consisted of peripheral blood, taken on day 0 of AZD1222 vaccination. The receptor source for this set is an adult in good health.

This rearrangement joins TRBV3-1 (or the pseudogene TRBV3-2) to TRBJ1-2; 8 bases are shared with TRBD1. The CDR3 extends over 15 amino acids. CDR1 and CDR2 (germline): LGHDT, YNNKEL (reference sequence). V was pared by 1 base and J by 8 bases, with 9 bases of the junction left unmatched. CDR3 protein: CASSQGGQGPRGYTF. In nucleotides, the CDR3 is TGTGCCAGCAGCCAAGGCGGACAGGGTCCGAGAGGCTACACCTTC.

The chain carries TRBV27 and TRBJ1-2; 10 nucleotides agree with TRBD1. V dropped 5 bases and J dropped 1; count of bases not matched to a gene: 10. Germline CDR1 and CDR2: MNHEY and SMNVEV (reference sequence). The CDR3 length is 17 residues. Here the CDR3 DNA reads TGTGCCAGCAGTCGACGGGGGGACAGGGGATTTAACTATGGCTACACCTTC. It yields the protein CASSRRGDRGFNYGYTF.

The J gene is TRBJ1-4, the V gene TRBV4-3, with D perhaps TRBD1 (6 bases). Per germline, CDR1 LGHNA and CDR2 YSLEER. This CDR3 spans 14 amino acids. V was trimmed by 4 bases and J by 3 bases, leaving 9 bases between them. As DNA, the CDR3 is TGCGCCAGCAGCCCTACAGGGCCTAATGAAAAACTGTTTTTT. It is translated as CASSPTGPNEKLFF.

The V and J genes are TRBV7-9 and TRBJ1-4, with TRBD1 as a possible D gene (5 bases). This CDR3 contains 14 residues. Germline V gene sequence: CDR1 SEHNR, CDR2 FQNEAQ (reference sequence). Trimming pared 5 bases from V and 7 bases from J, leaving 14 bases between. The CDR3 DNA sequence: TGTGCCAGCAGCCTAGATGGGGACCTTGAAAAACTGTTTTTT. This translates into CASSLDGDLEKLFF.

The V and J genes are TRBV5-1 and TRBJ1-1; possible D gene TRBD1, 6 bases. Germline-derived CDR1 and CDR2 are SGHRS and YFSETQ. Trimming cost V 0 bases and J 4 bases, with 13 bases left between them. CDR3 length equals 15 residues. The CDR3 bases are TGCGCCAGCAGCTTGGAGGCCAGGGGCGGCACTGAAGCTTTCTTT. Translating gives CASSLEARGGTEAFF.

The chain carries TRBV11-2 and TRBJ2-1, with unresolved D. Germline assignment: CDR1 SGHAT and CDR2 FQNNGV. V dropped 0 bases and J dropped 5 bases, with 11 bases sitting between them. CDR3 length equals 15 residues. The CDR3 loop is CASSLEVRRNNEQFF. DNA for the CDR3: TGTGCCAGCAGCTTAGAAGTTCGGCGGAACAATGAGCAGTTCTTC.

V gene TRBV5-6 combines with J gene TRBJ1-6, with D hard to call. V was cut by 0 bases and J by 4 bases, with 11 bases left in between. The CDR3 has 16 residues. CDR1 and CDR2 from the germline V gene are SGHDT and YYEEEE. The CDR3 bases are TGTGCCAGCAGCTTGGCGGGAGGAAGTTATAATTCACCCCTCCACTTT. Amino acids: CASSLAGGSYNSPLHF.

The chain joins TRBV3-1 (or the pseudogene TRBV3-2) to TRBJ2-4; TRBD2 matches at 7 bases. V lost 1 base, J lost 4 bases, and 16 bases stayed unmatched. Germline V CDR1 and CDR2: LGHDT, YNNKEL (reference sequence). CDR3 length: 19 residues. CDR3 sequence reads: CASSQGNRGAGLRKNIQYF. The CDR3 nucleotides are TGTGCCAGCAGCCAAGGGAACCGGGGAGCGGGGTTACGTAAAAACATTCAGTACTTC.

This clone was counted a single time. V is TRBV19 and J is TRBJ1-4; D ambiguous. Per the germline V gene, CDR1 is LNHDA and CDR2 is SQIVND (reference sequence). The CDR3 covers 13 residues. V lost 8 bases to trimming and J lost 3 bases, with 10 bases between them. As DNA, the CDR3 is TGTGCCAGTTCTCACTACGCTAATGAAAAACTGTTTTTT. Translated: CASSHYANEKLFF.

The chain combines TRBV7-8 with TRBJ1-1, with a weak D call TRBD1 (6 bases). Germline values: CDR1 SGHVS, CDR2 FQNEAQ. V was shortened by 0 bases and J by 4 bases, with 15 bases between the two germline ends. This CDR3 region has 16 residues. The CDR3, as DNA: TGTGCCAGCAGCTTAGCGAATCCCAAAGGGGGCACTGAAGCTTTCTTT. This codes for CASSLANPKGGTEAFF.

The chain employs TRBV11-1 and TRBJ1-2, with D perhaps TRBD1 (6 bases). Trimming took 1 base from V and 8 from J, leaving 11 bases between them. This CDR3 is built from 13 residues. Germline V gene sequence: CDR1 SGHAT, CDR2 FQDESV (reference sequence). CDR3 protein: CASSLGAGEGYTF. The CDR3 bases are TGTGCCAGCAGCTTAGGAGCAGGGGAAGGCTACACCTTC.

This rearrangement joins TRBV3-1 (or the pseudogene TRBV3-2) to TRBJ2-3; D might be TRBD1 (6 bases). Trimming took 6 bases from V and 3 from J, leaving 10 bases between them. CDR1 LGHDT and CDR2 YNNKEL come from the germline V gene (reference sequence). This CDR3 contains 13 residues. Written as DNA, the CDR3 is TGTGCCAGCAGAAGGGGGTCGACAGATACGCAGTATTTT. Protein sequence: CASRRGSTDTQYF.

This chain connects TRBV12-5 to TRBJ1-2, with 7 bases matching TRBD1. This CDR3 has 14 residues. V was pared by 3 bases and J by 6 bases, with 7 bases of the junction left unmatched. The germline V gene has CDR1 LGHNT and CDR2 FRNRAP. CDR3 in DNA: TGTGCTAGTGGTTTCACAGGGGTTAGTGATGGCTACACCTTC. Amino acids: CASGFTGVSDGYTF. Full variable domain (outside the CDR3, taken from reference TRBV12-5 and TRBJ1-2): DARVTQTPRHKVTEMGQEVTMRCQPILGHNTVFWYRQTMMQGLELLAYFRNRAPLDDSGMPKDRFSAEMPDATLATLKIQPSEPRDSAVYFCASGFTGVSDGYTFGSGTRLTVV.

The V call is TRBV6-8, the J call TRBJ2-2; unclear D gene. Germline V gives CDR1 MNHGY, CDR2 SAAAGT. The length of the CDR3 is 13 residues. Trimming removed 2 bases from V and 4 bases from J, with 5 bases in between. CDR3 residues: CASSYRGTGELFF. The CDR3 coding sequence is TGTGCCAGCAGTTACCGAGGCACCGGGGAGCTGTTTTTT.

This clone showed up just once. J is TRBJ2-5 and V is TRBV6-5; no firm D call. Germline V lookup: CDR1 MNHEY, CDR2 SVGAGI. Trimming pared 0 bases from V and 5 bases from J, leaving 10 bases between. This CDR3 region has 14 residues. The CDR3 sequence is CASSYSYLPETQYF. Written as DNA, the CDR3 is TGTGCCAGCAGTTACTCGTATCTCCCGGAGACCCAGTACTTC.

This clone was recorded only once. The chain combines TRBV9 with TRBJ2-2, with 9 bases that match TRBD2. The germline CDR1 and CDR2 sequences are SGDLS and YYNGEE. After removal of 0 bases from V and 7 bases from J, the junction contained 4 bases not matched to a gene. CDR3 size: 15 residues. The CDR3: CASSVGLAEIGELFF. The CDR3 DNA is TGTGCCAGCAGCGTAGGACTAGCGGAAATCGGGGAGCTGTTTTTT. The full variable domain, in which reference TRBV9 and TRBJ2-2 provide the parts outside the CDR3, is DSGVTQTPKHLITATGQRVTLRCSPRSGDLSVYWYQQSLDQGLQFLIQYYNGEERAKGNILERFSAQQFPDLHSELNLSSLELGDSALYFCASSVGLAEIGELFFGEGSRLTVL.

This chain links TRBV27 with TRBJ1-1, with a possible D match to TRBD1 (6 bases). Germline CDR1 reads MNHEY; CDR2 reads SMNVEV (reference sequence). CDR3 length: 15 amino acids. V dropped 6 bases and J dropped 0 bases, with 14 bases sitting between them. The CDR3 region is CASRLDSFMNTEAFF. The DNA for the CDR3 is TGTGCCAGCAGACTGGACAGCTTTATGAACACTGAAGCTTTCTTT.

The chain combines TRBV6-6 with TRBJ1-5; D remains unclear. The germline CDR1 and CDR2 sequences are MNHNY and SVGAGI (reference sequence). The CDR3 is 13 amino acids. The ends were cut back, 2 bases at V and 7 bases at J, with 9 bases in the middle. CDR3 loop: CASSYLLEQPQHF. CDR3 nucleotide sequence: TGTGCCAGCAGTTACCTACTGGAACAGCCCCAGCATTTT.

This chain uses TRBV18 with TRBJ2-7, with D possibly matching TRBD1 (5 bases). The CDR3 covers 13 residues. Germline V gene lookup returns CDR1 KGHSH and CDR2 LQKENI. V was cut by 3 bases and J by 0 bases, with 6 bases left in between. CDR3 in amino acids: CASSPTASYEQYF. Written as DNA, the CDR3 is TGTGCCAGCTCACCGACAGCCTCCTACGAGCAGTACTTC.

J is TRBJ1-5 and V is TRBV15; a weak D match, TRBD1 (5 bases). V was cut by 5 bases and J by 5 bases, with 16 bases left in between. CDR3 length: 15 amino acids. The germline V gene has CDR1 LNHNV and CDR2 YYDKDF (reference sequence). The CDR3, as DNA: TGTGCCACCAGCCCCCGGGGGGTGGCGGATCAGCCCCAGCATTTT. This sequence encodes CATSPRGVADQPQHF.

The rearrangement links TRBV7-2 to TRBJ2-1; D may be TRBD2 (7 bases). Looked up from germline, CDR1 is SGHTA and CDR2 is FQGNSA. The CDR3 is made up of 13 amino acids. The CDR3 is CAIALGGDNEQFF. The CDR3 coding sequence is TGTGCAATAGCTCTAGGGGGGGACAATGAGCAGTTCTTC.

The chain couples TRBV19 to TRBJ1-1, with 8 bases that match TRBD1. This CDR3 is 14 amino acids long. The J segment lost 6 bases and the V segment lost 5 bases, leaving 8 bases of the junction unmatched. Looked up from germline, CDR1 is LNHDA and CDR2 is SQIVND (reference sequence). The CDR3 loop reads CASSLQGAGAEAFF. The CDR3 DNA reads TGTGCCAGTAGTCTGCAGGGGGCGGGGGCTGAAGCTTTCTTT.

The gene calls are TRBV7-9 and TRBJ1-2; D possibly corresponds to TRBD1 (5 bases). The germline V gene has CDR1 SEHNR and CDR2 FQNEAQ (reference sequence). The length of the CDR3 is 12 residues. Trimming shortened V by 1 base and J by 8 bases, and 8 bases separated the two germline ends. CDR3 sequence: CASSLVAGGYTF. The CDR3 region has the DNA TGTGCCAGCAGCTTAGTTGCAGGGGGCTACACCTTC.

This rearrangement joins TRBV12-3 or TRBV12-4 to TRBJ1-4, with D uncertain. V lost 6 bases and J lost 8, with 13 bases in between. The CDR3 extends over 13 amino acids. The CDR3 loop is CASSGDMAEKLFF. As DNA, the CDR3 is TGTGCCAGCAGCGGAGATATGGCCGAAAAACTGTTTTTT.

The chain combines TRBV14 with TRBJ1-2, with 9 bases lining up with TRBD1. The germline gives CDR1 SGHDN, CDR2 FVKESK. J gave up 8 bases and V 2 bases, and 9 bases lay outside the gene matches. The length of the CDR3 is 15 residues. CDR3 protein: CASSQTGTGTRGYTF. In nucleotides, the CDR3 is TGTGCCAGCAGCCAAACCGGGACAGGGACACGGGGCTACACCTTC.

The chain combines TRBV6-5 with TRBJ1-2, with D perhaps matching TRBD1 (5 bases). This CDR3 has 11 residues. Germline-derived CDR1 and CDR2 are MNHEY and SVGAGI. V lost 10 bases and J 7 bases, leaving 13 bases between the germline ends. DNA of the CDR3: TGTGCCACCACATGGGGCGGTGGCTACACCTTC. It specifies CATTWGGGYTF.

The V and J genes are TRBV27 and TRBJ2-4; weak D call: TRBD1 (6 bases). The CDR3 extends over 16 amino acids. Germline lookup yields CDR1 MNHEY and CDR2 SMNVEV (reference sequence). V was pared by 6 bases and J by 9 bases, with 24 bases between. CDR3 coding DNA: TGTGCCAGCAGCTTGAGGCCCCCGGGACACCCGGGCATTCAGTACTTC. It is translated as CASSLRPPGHPGIQYF.